This T cell receptor beta chain is drawn from a study of CD8+CD57+ T cells in acquired aplastic anemia. Study-wide context: Sorted CD4+ plus CD8+ cells gave DNA averaging roughly 3.5 ug. CD4+ cells from healthy donors averaged approximately 11 million reads.

Genomic DNA, serving as template, underwent TCR beta VDJ and CDR3 profiling. MiXCR, applied by TCRdb to the reads, yields one record per CDR3 protein. The data show some 180,000 distinct CDR3 sequences, about half seen once. Overall study findings and caveats: Both patients and controls carried the same twenty-nine CD8+ CDR3 sequences. A significant difference in CD8+ Simpson's diversity between patients and controls was not found.

This clonotype was seen repeatedly, ten times or more. Its antigen is unidentified. This receptor was identified in a human donor in good health. The source material was sorted CD4+, CD8+, or CD8+CD57+ T cells (not recorded which) from PBMCs.

The CDR3 loop reads CASSGGAGELFF. CDR3 in DNA: TGTGCCAGCAGCGGGGGTGCCGGGGAGCTGTTTTTT. The chain couples TRBV9 to TRBJ2-2; D not certain. Germline CDR1 and CDR2: SGDLS and YYNGEE. V was cut by 3 bases and J by 6 bases, with 6 bases left in between. The CDR3 has 12 residues.